The next 28 T cell receptor beta chains were all read from a single sample in a study of coeliac disease (dated 2022 in TCRdb). Library creation used the immunoSEQ multiplex PCR assay. TCRdb re-hosts the immuneACCESS table, in-frame sequences only. Its copies lack some clones; in the studies checked, an unresolved V gene accounts for under half of them, and the cause for the rest is not known. In all, the sample holds roughly 4,000 clones, and 50% to 60% of those were seen once. In total, the top ten clones hold about 6% of the sample. Material: lymphocytes from the gut lamina propria. Interpreted using the paper, the cell subset or site label stands for: lamina propria cell (LPC) fraction of small intestinal biopsy. These receptors all come from a man in his 70s without celiac disease.

The chain couples TRBV5-1 to TRBJ1-2; 7 nucleotides line up with TRBD1. CDR1 and CDR2 from the germline V gene are SGHRS and YFSETQ. The CDR3 has 14 residues. The V gene end was trimmed by 4 bases and the J gene end by 7 bases; junction bases not matched to a gene: 10. The CDR3 region is CASSPGRGGGGYTF. CDR3 sequence (DNA): TGCGCCAGCAGCCCCGGGCGAGGGGGCGGTGGCTACACCTTC. Based on the CDR3 plus reference TRBV5-1 and TRBJ1-2, the full variable domain is KAGVTQTPRYLIKTRGQQVTLSCSPISGHRSVSWYQQTPGQGLQFLFEYFSETQRNKGNFPGRFSGRQFSNSRSEMNVSTLELGDSALYLCASSPGRGGGGYTFGSGTRLTVV.

V usage is TRBV6-5 and J usage is TRBJ2-3, with D tentatively TRBD1 (5 bases). From germline, CDR1 is MNHEY and CDR2 SVGAGI. This CDR3 spans 14 amino acids. V shed 6 bases and J shed 1 base, with 11 bases lying between them. Written as DNA, the CDR3 is TGTGCCAGCAGCCTCCAGACAGGCACAGATACGCAGTATTTT. Translated, it gives CASSLQTGTDTQYF.

The chain couples TRBV6-5 to TRBJ2-7, with 11 bases identical to TRBD1. The length of the CDR3 is 14 residues. After removal of 6 bases from V and 2 bases from J, the junction contained 3 bases not matched to a gene. Per the germline V gene, CDR1 is MNHEY and CDR2 is SVGAGI. The CDR3 nucleotides read TGTGCCAGCAGGGGACAGGGGGTACCCTACGAGCAGTACTTC. Amino acids: CASRGQGVPYEQYF.

The chain couples TRBV29-1 to TRBJ2-7; unclear D gene. This CDR3 comprises 13 residues. The germline gives CDR1 SQVTM, CDR2 ANQGSEA. Trimming pared 4 bases from V and 3 bases from J, leaving 13 bases between. The CDR3 region is CSVVSAVHYEQYF. The CDR3 nucleotides are TGCAGCGTTGTGTCCGCGGTCCACTACGAGCAGTACTTC.

This chain links TRBV5-1 with TRBJ2-5, with 8 bases aligning to TRBD1. This CDR3 is 14 amino acids long. Trimming at V came to 4 bases and at J to 2 bases, leaving 4 bases not matched to a gene. Germline assignment: CDR1 SGHRS and CDR2 YFSETQ. In DNA form, the CDR3 reads TGCGCCAGCAGCACCAACAGGGGGCAAGAGACCCAGTACTTC. Protein: CASSTNRGQETQYF. Drawing the rest from reference TRBV5-1 and TRBJ2-5, the complete variable domain is KAGVTQTPRYLIKTRGQQVTLSCSPISGHRSVSWYQQTPGQGLQFLFEYFSETQRNKGNFPGRFSGRQFSNSRSEMNVSTLELGDSALYLCASSTNRGQETQYFGPGTRLLVL.

The chain employs TRBV5-1 and TRBJ1-1; 7 nucleotides match TRBD1. The CDR3 extends over 13 amino acids. V shed 4 bases and J 6 bases; nucleotides not matched to a gene: 6. CDR1 and CDR2 from the germline V gene are SGHRS and YFSETQ. The CDR3 DNA reads TGCGCCAGCAGCCGTAACAGGGGCTCTGAAGCTTTCTTT. As protein: CASSRNRGSEAFF.

The chain carries TRBV6-5 and TRBJ2-2, with 11 bases matching TRBD1. Germline values: CDR1 MNHEY, CDR2 SVGAGI. V lost 6 bases and J lost 7; bases outside the gene matches: 7. There are 15 residues in the CDR3. CDR3 in amino acids: CASRYRDRGVGELFF. The CDR3 nucleotides read TGTGCCAGCAGATACCGGGACAGGGGGGTCGGGGAGCTGTTTTTT.

The chain joins TRBV2 to TRBJ2-3; 9 bases are a match to TRBD2. The V and J ends lost 6 bases and 6 bases, in that order; junction bases with no gene match: 4. Germline V gene data show CDR1 as SNHLY and CDR2 as FYNNEI. CDR3 length: 13 residues. The CDR3 loop reads CASRSGGLDTQYF. DNA for the CDR3: TGTGCCAGCAGAAGCGGGGGGTTGGATACGCAGTATTTT.

This clone appeared a few times. This chain uses TRBV7-2 with TRBJ2-7; D is perhaps TRBD1 (6 bases). This CDR3 region has 15 residues. The V end was cut by 5 bases, the J end by 0 bases, with 14 bases between. The V gene's germline CDR1 is SGHTA and CDR2 FQGNSA. Here the CDR3 reads CASSPGQLSSYEQYF. Written as DNA, the CDR3 is TGTGCCAGCAGCCCCGGACAGCTCTCCTCCTACGAGCAGTACTTC.

The chain has TRBV7-3 and TRBJ2-7; 9 nucleotides match TRBD2. The CDR3 is made up of 15 amino acids. Germline-derived CDR1 and CDR2 are SGHTA and FQGTGA. Trimming cost V 1 base and J 2 bases; bases outside gene matches: 3. The CDR3 bases are TGTGCCAGCAGCTTAAGGGCTAGCGGGGCCTACGAGCAGTACTTC. Its protein product is CASSLRASGAYEQYF.

The J gene is TRBJ1-2, the V gene TRBV5-1; the D gene is possibly TRBD1 (6 bases). The germline gives CDR1 SGHRS, CDR2 YFSETQ. The CDR3 is 13 amino acids. The V and J ends lost 0 bases and 5 bases respectively, with 8 bases between them. The CDR3 DNA reads TGCGCCAGCAGCTTGGACAGGGAATATGGCTACACCTTC. This translates into CASSLDREYGYTF.

The chain carries TRBV10-3 and TRBJ1-1, with 8 bases that match TRBD1. CDR1 is ENHRY and CDR2 is SYGVKD in the germline V gene. With 6 bases clipped from V and 1 base from J, the junction kept 7 bases outside the gene matches. The CDR3 runs to 15 residues. For the CDR3, the DNA is TGTGCCATCAGACCGGGACAGGCCGAGAACACTGAAGCTTTCTTT. Protein sequence: CAIRPGQAENTEAFF.

In this sample, this clone turned up a few times. The rearrangement uses TRBV10-2 and TRBJ2-3; 11 nucleotides align to TRBD2. This CDR3 comprises 15 residues. CDR1 WSHSY and CDR2 SAAADI come from the germline V gene. V dropped 8 bases and J dropped 1; count of bases not matched to a gene: 5. CDR3 sequence reads: CASDSGGAGTDTQYF. DNA for the CDR3: TGCGCCAGCGATAGCGGGGGGGCAGGCACAGATACGCAGTATTTT.

This rearrangement joins TRBV19 to TRBJ1-3, with TRBD1 identical over 8 bases. The trim removed 4 bases at V and 2 bases at J, leaving 7 bases unmatched. Germline-derived CDR1 and CDR2 are LNHDA and SQIVND (reference sequence). CDR3 length: 16 amino acids. The CDR3: CASSTGQGLPGNTIYF. As DNA, the CDR3 is TGTGCCAGTAGTACCGGACAGGGCCTTCCTGGAAACACCATATATTTT.

This chain links TRBV11-2 with TRBJ2-1; 8 bases match TRBD2. The CDR3 extends over 14 amino acids. Trimming took 5 bases from V and 4 from J; bases not matched to a gene: 4. The germline V gene encodes CDR1 SGHAT and CDR2 FQNNGV. The CDR3: CASSGLAGYNEQFF. The CDR3 DNA is TGTGCCAGCAGCGGTCTAGCGGGTTACAATGAGCAGTTCTTC.

The chain combines TRBV25-1 with TRBJ2-1; 8 nucleotides match TRBD2. The V segment lost 6 bases and the J segment 6 bases; nucleotides outside the gene matches: 16. The CDR3 covers 17 residues. Germline lookup yields CDR1 MGHDK and CDR2 SYGVNS. Here the CDR3 reads CASRDGGRSGGRNEQFF. DNA of the CDR3: TGTGCCAGCAGGGACGGCGGGAGGTCCGGGGGGCGCAATGAGCAGTTCTTC.

This clone occurred a few times. The rearrangement uses TRBV6-4 and TRBJ1-3; D is unresolved. Trimming took 4 bases from V and 0 from J, leaving 13 bases between them. The CDR3 contains 16 residues. Germline V gene sequence: CDR1 MRHNA, CDR2 SNTAGT. The CDR3 here is CASSGNAPSSGNTIYF. The CDR3 DNA sequence: TGTGCCAGCAGTGGAAATGCCCCGAGCTCTGGAAACACCATATATTTT.

This clone was detected only once. As DNA, the CDR3 is TGTGCCAGCAGCTTGACAGGGGGTCCAGAGACCCAGTACTTC. Translation gives CASSLTGGPETQYF. The V and J genes are TRBV7-7 and TRBJ2-5; 9 bases are shared with TRBD1. The germline CDR1 and CDR2 sequences are SSHAT and FNYEAQ (reference sequence). V shed 3 bases, J shed 4 bases, and the junction held 3 bases outside the gene matches. This CDR3 contains 14 residues.

This chain joins TRBV10-2 and TRBJ2-3, with D perhaps matching TRBD2 (6 bases). The CDR3 is 11 amino acids. Trimming pared 6 bases from V and 8 bases from J, leaving 9 bases between. Per the germline V gene, CDR1 is WSHSY and CDR2 is SAAADI. For the CDR3, the DNA is TGCGCCAGCAGCCTCGGGAGTACGCAGTATTTT. Translating gives CASSLGSTQYF.

This clone was detected a few times. V and J are TRBV6-1 and TRBJ1-3; 9 bases map to TRBD1. The junction had 9 bases not matched to a gene; V was cut back by 0 bases and J by 3 bases. CDR1 is MNHNS, CDR2 SASEGT, per germline. This CDR3 is 18 amino acids long. The CDR3 loop reads CASSEAAAGTGLGNTIYF. The CDR3 DNA reads as TGTGCCAGCAGTGAAGCCGCGGCAGGGACAGGGCTTGGAAACACCATATATTTT.

Concerning this clone itself: Other DNA sequences of this sample code for an identical CDR3. This chain's CDR3 is CASSPGEGGNTIYF. DNA of the CDR3: TGCGCCAGCAGCCCCGGTGAAGGGGGTAACACCATATATTTT. The chain is built from TRBV5-1 and TRBJ1-3, with a tentative D call TRBD1 (6 bases). Germline values: CDR1 SGHRS, CDR2 YFSETQ. The CDR3 has 14 amino acids. With 4 bases removed from V and 7 bases from J, the gap between germline ends came to 15 bases.

This clone has a handful of counts. The chain joins TRBV2 to TRBJ2-1, with TRBD2 identical over 7 bases. Germline-derived CDR1 and CDR2 are SNHLY and FYNNEI. Germline trimming cut 0 bases from V and 4 bases from J; bases unmatched to any gene: 6. The CDR3 runs 16 residues. CDR3 in amino acids: CASSEAGGTFYNEQFF. In nucleotides, the CDR3 is TGTGCCAGCAGTGAAGCGGGGGGGACCTTTTACAATGAGCAGTTCTTC.

This clone appeared a few times. The gene calls are TRBV6-1 and TRBJ2-3; TRBD2 agrees at 9 bases. The CDR3 contains 14 residues. V lost 6 bases to trimming and J lost 1 base; unmatched junction nucleotides: 2. CDR1 and CDR2 (germline): MNHNS, SASEGT. CDR3 in amino acids: CASSAGGRTDTQYF. CDR3 in DNA: TGTGCCAGCAGCGCGGGGGGGCGCACAGATACGCAGTATTTT.

The genes are TRBV6-1 and TRBJ2-7; TRBD1 aligns across 8 bases. The CDR3 sequence is 14 residues long. After removal of 5 bases from V and 5 bases from J, the junction contained 8 bases not matched to a gene. In germline, CDR1 is MNHNS, CDR2 SASEGT. DNA of the CDR3: TGTGCCAGCAGTAAACAGGGGGGCTTGGACGAGCAGTACTTC. This encodes CASSKQGGLDEQYF.

The chain uses TRBV5-4 and TRBJ2-7; a weak D match, TRBD2 (7 bases). The germline CDR1 and CDR2 sequences are SGHNT and YYREEE (reference sequence). The CDR3 is made up of 15 amino acids. Trimming removed 3 bases at V and 4 bases at J, with 17 bases between. The CDR3 DNA follows: TGTGCCAGCAGCTCCTTCGGGGGGCTCGAATACGAGCAGTACTTC. The encoded protein is CASSSFGGLEYEQYF.

A few counts support this clone. The rearrangement links TRBV11-2 to TRBJ2-5; 8 bases agree with TRBD1. Germline V gives CDR1 SGHAT, CDR2 FQNNGV. V shed 3 bases, J shed 2 bases, and the junction held 8 bases outside the gene matches. CDR3 length: 16 amino acids. The chain's CDR3 is CASSLGTGGGQETQYF. The DNA for the CDR3 is TGTGCCAGCAGCTTGGGGACAGGAGGGGGTCAAGAGACCCAGTACTTC.

The chain is built from TRBV5-1 and TRBJ2-1; 9 positions agree with TRBD1. The V and J ends lost 4 bases and 0 bases, in that order; junction bases with no gene match: 2. This CDR3 is 15 amino acids long. The V gene's germline CDR1 is SGHRS and CDR2 YFSETQ. The CDR3 protein is CASSPTGGSYNEQFF. In nucleotides, the CDR3 is TGCGCCAGCAGCCCGACAGGGGGCTCCTACAATGAGCAGTTCTTC.

This clone was detected once. V gene TRBV15 combines with J gene TRBJ2-5; the match to TRBD2 covers 8 bases. Trimming at V came to 6 bases and at J to 5 bases, leaving 14 bases not matched to a gene. The length of the CDR3 is 16 residues. Germline CDR1 and CDR2: LNHNV and YYDKDF (reference sequence). The CDR3 reads CATRGGKRGIYETQYF. CDR3 DNA sequence: TGTGCCACCAGGGGCGGGAAGCGGGGGATATATGAGACCCAGTACTTC.